The rows below give T cell receptor beta chains drawn from one sample of a study of T cell responses to AZD1222 COVID-19 vaccine. TCRdb's table, derived via immunoSEQ multiplex PCR, lists solely in-frame clones and lacks some. The sample lists 95,000 to 110,000 clones, over 80% occurring once. The sequencing used peripheral blood, collected on day 0 of AZD1222 vaccination. The receptors shown here come from an adult in good health. CDR3s leave out the opening cysteine and the closing phenylalanine or tryptophan.

>TRBV3-1/TRBV3-2|TRBJ2-1
ASSPPPTSPNEQF
>TRBV5-4|TRBJ1-3
ASSQDRLLDTIY
>TRBV30|TRBJ2-3
AWSALGVAGVPDTQY
>TRBV5-5|TRBJ1-5
ASSSRFPPGNQPQH
>TRBV4-1|TRBJ2-1
ASSQDPGSSSYNEQF
>TRBV15|TRBJ1-6
ATSRPHNSPLH
>TRBV2|TRBJ2-1
ASTGGDAGNEQF
>TRBV6-2/TRBV6-3|TRBJ2-5
ASSYLTPEETQY
>TRBV4-2|TRBJ2-7
ASSQAEQETYEQY
>TRBV10-3|TRBJ1-1
AISSGQGDTEAF
>TRBV27|TRBJ1-3
ASRPQDISGNTIY
>TRBV5-1|TRBJ2-7
ASNPLGQSSYEQY
>TRBV10-3|TRBJ2-3
ATRPGQMITDTQY
>TRBV4-1|TRBJ1-5
ASSQVTGPQPQH
>TRBV7-2|TRBJ2-4
ASSLAGSLAKNIQY
>TRBV5-8|TRBJ1-3
ASSFDSGRNTIY
>TRBV5-4|TRBJ2-7
ASSRGGHRVGNEQY
>TRBV7-2|TRBJ2-1
ASTEEASGGFNEQF
>TRBV30|TRBJ2-7
AWGNGYEQY
>TRBV28|TRBJ2-2
ASSYSGDGLGELF
>TRBV28|TRBJ1-3
ASSRDYPGNTIY
>TRBV28|TRBJ1-1
ASSTFPHTEAF
>TRBV4-2|TRBJ2-3
ASSRGGGPTDTQY
>TRBV18|TRBJ2-3
ASSPYTGDTQY
>TRBV5-1|TRBJ1-6
ASSLGSVSSPLH
>TRBV4-3|TRBJ1-2
ASSQTPPAANYGYT
>TRBV7-9|TRBJ2-7
ASSVGQGGYEQY
>TRBV2|TRBJ2-7
ATRQVPQPSYEQY
>TRBV9|TRBJ1-4
ASTSAGDEKLF
>TRBV6-5|TRBJ1-6
ASWAGQNNSPLH
>TRBV5-1|TRBJ1-4
ASKSEGWDEKLF
>TRBV27|TRBJ1-4
ASSRDRPPKKLF
>TRBV6-6|TRBJ1-3
ASTESGNTIY
>TRBV4-2|TRBJ2-4
ASSQGLSGENIQY
>TRBV28|TRBJ1-6
ASTPIQGRRDNSPLH
>TRBV28|TRBJ1-5
ASSAGGGSQPQH
>TRBV18|TRBJ1-1
ASSRRDREGTEAF
>TRBV19|TRBJ2-7
ASSYVGGSSYEQY
>TRBV6-1|TRBJ1-1
ASSEQSNTEAF
>TRBV4-3|TRBJ2-5
ASSQEIGGQGAQTQY
>TRBV9|TRBJ1-1
ASRIRDSPPLNTEAF
>TRBV14|TRBJ1-1
ASSQGTEAF
>TRBV14|TRBJ1-2
ASSQVTAGDNYGYT
>TRBV27|TRBJ1-1
ASSLVTGFNRFFTEAF
>TRBV10-1|TRBJ2-3
ASSGQLSTDTQY
>TRBV7-3|TRBJ1-3
ASSLIGDSGNTIY
>TRBV6-4|TRBJ2-1
ASSEGVGSGYNEQF
>TRBV11-2|TRBJ2-7
ASSVASGPHYEQY
>TRBV10-3|TRBJ2-5
AISESGRLAGQETQY
>TRBV18|TRBJ2-5
ASSQTSGQETQY
>TRBV6-2/TRBV6-3|TRBJ2-1
ASSYGEPSYNEQF
>TRBV3-1/TRBV3-2|TRBJ1-1
ASSYGQGPTMNTEAF
>TRBV29-1|TRBJ1-2
SVTANYGYT
>TRBV19|TRBJ1-2
ASSGQNYGYT
>TRBV13|TRBJ1-1
ASSTRTGPWTEAF
>TRBV5-1|TRBJ1-5
ASSLEPTTNQPQH
>TRBV7-7|TRBJ2-5
ASSLIAGEETQY
>TRBV6-6|TRBJ1-2
ASSQGNYGYT
>TRBV10-3|TRBJ2-3
ASDRGTDTQY